A single sample is the source of the 27 T cell receptor beta chains below, sequenced in a study of beta chain features in type 1 diabetes. Reverse transcription of all isolated RNA meant that expressed TCRB transcripts were sequenced. Profiling relied on immunoSEQ multiplex PCR, and the TCRdb table lists in-frame clones only, not all of them. The sample includes 150,000 to 180,000 clones, roughly 8% of them seen just once. Sequences were obtained from central memory CD4+ T cells from blood. The origin of the receptors is a man younger than 35 in good health.

This clone was detected ten times or more. The rearrangement uses TRBV19 and TRBJ2-6; 8 bases map to TRBD2. The CDR3 is 13 amino acids. Germline V CDR1 and CDR2: LNHDA, SQIVND (reference sequence). The V gene end was trimmed by 4 bases and the J gene end by 12 bases; junction bases not matched to a gene: 5. The CDR3 DNA is TGTGCCAGTAGTAAGGTTAGCGGGACCGTCCTGACTTTC. It translates to CASSKVSGTVLTF.

The chain employs TRBV7-2 and TRBJ1-2, with a weak D call TRBD1 (6 bases). The CDR3 covers 14 residues. The germline gives CDR1 SGHTA, CDR2 FQGNSA. V dropped 5 bases and J dropped 4 bases, with 14 bases sitting between them. In DNA, the CDR3 is TGTGCCAGCAGCCCACTTGGACAGCTCTATGGCTACACCTTC. Translated, it gives CASSPLGQLYGYTF.

This clone came up a few times. This chain connects TRBV10-3 to TRBJ2-7; 9 positions match TRBD1. V shed 10 bases and J 4 bases; nucleotides not matched to a gene: 8. This CDR3 has 13 amino acids. The germline gives CDR1 ENHRY, CDR2 SYGVKD. The CDR3 coding sequence is TGTGCCACCCGGCGGGACAGGGCTTACGAGCAGTACTTC. Translated, it gives CATRRDRAYEQYF.

V gene TRBV5-4 combines with J gene TRBJ1-2; no definite D call. The germline V gene has CDR1 SGHNT and CDR2 YYREEE (reference sequence). Trimming shortened V by 0 bases and J by 2 bases, and 5 bases separated the two germline ends. This CDR3 contains 13 residues. The CDR3 DNA follows: TGTGCCAGCAGCTTGGGCGGGAACTATGGCTACACCTTC. It specifies CASSLGGNYGYTF. The variable domain in full, with the rest retrieved from reference TRBV5-4 and TRBJ1-2, is ETGVTQSPTHLIKTRGQQVTLRCSSQSGHNTVSWYQQALGQGPQFIFQYYREEENGRGNFPPRFSGLQFPNYSSELNVNALELDDSALYLCASSLGGNYGYTFGSGTRLTVV.

There are a few counts of this clone. As DNA, the CDR3 is TGCAGCGTTTGTAGGACGCTGGGGAGCGATACGCAGTATTTT. Encoded protein: CSVCRTLGSDTQYF. The chain couples TRBV29-1 to TRBJ2-3, with a tentative D call TRBD2 (5 bases). There are 14 residues in the CDR3. Germline V CDR1 and CDR2: SQVTM, ANQGSEA. Trimming pared 5 bases from V and 6 bases from J, leaving 18 bases between.

The table lists this clone with many counts. The chain employs TRBV4-3 and TRBJ2-1; 7 positions match TRBD2. The germline V gene encodes CDR1 LGHNA and CDR2 YSLEER. This CDR3 is built from 16 residues. Losses at the gene ends were 0 bases for V and 7 bases for J; bases not matched to a gene: 9. The CDR3 reads CASSQEGGRERNEQFF. The CDR3 bases are TGCGCCAGCAGCCAAGAGGGCGGGCGGGAGCGGAATGAGCAGTTCTTC.

This clone was detected a few times. V and J are TRBV7-2 and TRBJ2-7, with D uncertain. Trimming removed 6 bases at V and 7 bases at J, with 16 bases between. Per germline, CDR1 SGHTA and CDR2 FQGNSA. This CDR3 comprises 13 residues. The CDR3 coding sequence is TGTGCCAGCAGTCCCCGACTGGCCTGGGAGCAGTACTTC. This translates into CASSPRLAWEQYF. Drawing the rest from reference TRBV7-2 and TRBJ2-7, the complete variable domain is GAGVSQSPSNKVTEKGKDVELRCDPISGHTALYWYRQSLGQGLEFLIYFQGNSAPDKSGLPSDRFSAERTGGSVSTLTIQRTQQEDSAVYLCASSPRLAWEQYFGPGTRLTVT.

This chain joins TRBV28 and TRBJ2-3; D remains ambiguous. Trimming left V 5 bases short and J 1 base short, with 13 bases between. The CDR3 is 15 residues long. CDR1 is MDHEN, CDR2 SYDVKM, per germline. CDR3: CASSTSSPGTDTQYF. In DNA, the CDR3 is TGTGCCAGCAGTACGTCATCGCCGGGCACAGATACGCAGTATTTT.

This clone was observed a few times. V gene TRBV25-1 combines with J gene TRBJ1-2; TRBD1 agrees at 7 bases. The V segment lost 6 bases and the J segment 0 bases; nucleotides outside the gene matches: 10. The CDR3 extends over 16 amino acids. Germline V gene data show CDR1 as MGHDK and CDR2 as SYGVNS. The CDR3 DNA follows: TGTGCCAGCAGAATACAACCGAGGGGGCCTAACTATGGCTACACCTTC. Its translation: CASRIQPRGPNYGYTF.

This clone has at least ten counts. This sequence joins TRBV10-3 and TRBJ2-3; no reliable D call. The CDR3 covers 13 residues. Germline CDR1 ENHRY, CDR2 SYGVKD. V shed 6 bases and J shed 4 bases, with 11 bases lying between them. Here the CDR3 reads CAISLATADTQYF. CDR3 nucleotides: TGTGCCATCAGCCTTGCTACTGCAGATACGCAGTATTTT.

The J gene is TRBJ2-7, the V gene TRBV5-1, with TRBD1 identical over 9 bases. CDR3 length equals 14 residues. Per germline, CDR1 SGHRS and CDR2 YFSETQ. Losses at the gene ends were 2 bases for V and 5 bases for J; bases not matched to a gene: 5. This CDR3 reads CASSFVGQGNEQYF. The CDR3 DNA follows: TGCGCCAGCAGCTTCGTCGGACAGGGGAACGAGCAGTACTTC.

V is TRBV11-2 and J is TRBJ2-1, with 14 positions matching TRBD2. Germline CDR1 and CDR2: SGHAT and FQNNGV. Unmatched junction bases numbered 10, after V lost 5 bases and J lost 4 bases. This CDR3 comprises 18 residues. CDR3 in DNA: TGTGCCAGCAGCACCAGGACTAGCGGGGGGTTCGAGTACAATGAGCAGTTCTTC. This encodes CASSTRTSGGFEYNEQFF.

This chain joins TRBV27 and TRBJ2-4; D is perhaps TRBD1 (5 bases). Trimming left V 4 bases short and J 6 bases short, with 13 bases between. The CDR3 runs to 14 residues. The germline V gene encodes CDR1 MNHEY and CDR2 SMNVEV (reference sequence). CDR3 DNA: TGTGCCAGCAGTTGGGGTCAGGGTGCAAACATTCAGTACTTC. Its protein product is CASSWGQGANIQYF.

Regarding this clone: Relative to the germline gene, one junction end is altered; a read error may explain this. The chain uses TRBV4-1 and TRBJ2-7, with 9 bases identical to TRBD2. Germline CDR1 reads MGHRA; CDR2 reads YSYEKL. This CDR3 has 12 residues. CDR3 loop: CASSQDSGRPGF. The CDR3 DNA reads TGCGCCAGCAGCCAAGATAGCGGGAGACCCGGTTTC.

The V and J genes are TRBV13 and TRBJ2-5, with 13 bases lining up with TRBD2. The CDR3 contains 16 residues. Germline loops: CDR1 PRHDT, CDR2 FYEKMQ (reference sequence). The V gene end was trimmed by 0 bases and the J gene end by 2 bases; junction bases not matched to a gene: 0. CDR3 DNA: TGTGCCAGCAGCTTAGGACTAGCGGGGGGGCAAGAGACCCAGTACTTC. Its translation is CASSLGLAGGQETQYF.

The rearrangement uses TRBV4-1 and TRBJ2-2; 13 bases fit TRBD2. Germline CDR1 and CDR2: MGHRA and YSYEKL. Germline trimming cut 0 bases from V and 3 bases from J; bases unmatched to any gene: 4. The CDR3 totals 18 residues. CDR3 nucleotide sequence: TGCGCCAGCAGCCAAGATACTAGCGGGAGGGTATACACCGGGGAGCTGTTTTTT. As protein: CASSQDTSGRVYTGELFF.

V is TRBV19 and J is TRBJ2-3; no clear D. Germline V gene sequence: CDR1 LNHDA, CDR2 SQIVND (reference sequence). This CDR3 comprises 14 residues. The germline V and J ends were trimmed by 7 bases and 4 bases, with 15 bases remaining between them. The CDR3 region is CASNVADAADTQYF. The CDR3 nucleotides read TGTGCCAGTAACGTTGCGGATGCGGCAGATACGCAGTATTTT.

This clone was counted between two and nine times. The V and J genes are TRBV7-9 and TRBJ1-6; 7 nucleotides agree with TRBD1. This CDR3 comprises 16 residues. The V segment lost 6 bases and the J segment 9 bases; nucleotides outside the gene matches: 14. Germline V gene sequence: CDR1 SEHNR, CDR2 FQNEAQ (reference sequence). CDR3 nucleotide sequence: TGTGCCAGCAGTCTAGGGGGGACAGCAGGCGGTTCACCCCTCCACTTT. This sequence encodes CASSLGGTAGGSPLHF.

This clone was observed a few times. The J gene is TRBJ1-2, the V gene TRBV29-1; 7 positions agree with TRBD1. V trimming: 3 bases; J trimming: 4 bases; junction bases outside the gene matches: 11. The CDR3 contains 15 residues. Germline V lookup: CDR1 SQVTM, CDR2 ANQGSEA. This CDR3 reads CSVDIFSGDSYGYTF. CDR3 nucleotide sequence: TGCAGCGTTGATATTTTCTCGGGGGACAGCTATGGCTACACCTTC.

The chain employs TRBV7-2 and TRBJ1-5; the D gene is possibly TRBD1 (6 bases). Germline V CDR1 and CDR2: SGHTA, FQGNSA. V was pared by 6 bases and J by 4 bases, with 16 bases between. This CDR3 has 15 residues. CDR3 bases: TGTGCCAGCAGTCAGACCGGGACATCTAATCAGCCCCAGCATTTT. Translated: CASSQTGTSNQPQHF.

This clone came up a few times. The rearrangement joins TRBV28 to TRBJ1-2; D is unclear. V dropped 7 bases and J dropped 5 bases, with 14 bases sitting between them. The CDR3 loop spans 13 amino acids. Germline loops: CDR1 MDHEN, CDR2 SYDVKM. CDR3 loop: CASNRDTAYGYTF. In DNA form, the CDR3 reads TGTGCCAGCAATCGAGACACCGCTTATGGCTACACCTTC.

There are a few counts of this clone. This chain uses TRBV6-5 with TRBJ1-2; D gene ambiguous. Germline V CDR1 and CDR2: MNHEY, SVGAGI. V was clipped by 5 bases and J by 1 base, with 11 bases between them. This CDR3 region has 14 residues. CDR3 sequence (DNA): TGTGCCAGCAGTATTTCGAACAGTAACTATGGCTACACCTTC. Its protein product is CASSISNSNYGYTF.

Turning to this clone: The junction shows a germline mismatch at one end, possibly a read error. The chain has TRBV30 and TRBJ1-4; no clear D gene. Germline CDR1 reads GTSNPN; CDR2 reads SVGIG (reference sequence). The CDR3 is 11 amino acids. CDR3 in DNA: TGTGCCGGGAGCGGGGAGGAAAAACTGTTTTTT. This gives the protein CAGSGEEKLFF.

Only a few counts were recorded for this clone. The V and J genes are TRBV5-5 and TRBJ2-5; D remains unclear. The CDR3 sequence is 12 residues long. V was shortened by 1 base and J by 4 bases, with 5 bases between the two germline ends. In germline, CDR1 is SGHKS, CDR2 YYEKEE (reference sequence). Here the CDR3 reads CASSLSGETQYF. The CDR3 bases are TGTGCCAGCAGCTTGTCGGGAGAGACCCAGTACTTC.

The chain recombines TRBV28 with TRBJ1-1, with TRBD1 matching 7 bases. This CDR3 contains 13 residues. V shed 5 bases and J 3 bases; nucleotides not matched to a gene: 3. Germline V gene sequence: CDR1 MDHEN, CDR2 SYDVKM. The DNA of the CDR3 is TGTGCCAGCAGTGTAGGGGGCTACACTGAAGCTTTCTTT. Protein product: CASSVGGYTEAFF.

CDR3 amino acids: CASSSLGGPYNEQFF. In DNA form, the CDR3 reads TGTGCCAGCAGCTCGCTGGGGGGACCGTACAATGAGCAGTTCTTC. The V call is TRBV7-3, the J call TRBJ2-1, with D tentatively TRBD2 (6 bases). Trimming cost V 4 bases and J 4 bases, with 14 bases left between them. The CDR3 totals 15 residues. CDR1 is SGHTA and CDR2 is FQGTGA in the germline V gene.

V is TRBV30 and J is TRBJ2-7; 9 nucleotides align to TRBD1. The CDR3 is made up of 14 amino acids. The V and J ends lost 5 bases and 6 bases, in that order; junction bases with no gene match: 11. CDR1 is GTSNPN and CDR2 is SVGIG in the germline V gene (reference sequence). The CDR3 here is CAWGLTGGISEQYF. The CDR3 bases are TGTGCCTGGGGACTGACAGGGGGTATCAGCGAGCAGTACTTC. The full variable domain, rest sourced from reference TRBV30 and TRBJ2-7, is SQTIHQWPATLVQPVGSPLSLECTVEGTSNPNLYWYRQAAGRGLQLLFYSVGIGQISSEVPQNLSASRPQDRQFILSSKKLLLSDSGFYLCAWGLTGGISEQYFGPGTRLTVT.